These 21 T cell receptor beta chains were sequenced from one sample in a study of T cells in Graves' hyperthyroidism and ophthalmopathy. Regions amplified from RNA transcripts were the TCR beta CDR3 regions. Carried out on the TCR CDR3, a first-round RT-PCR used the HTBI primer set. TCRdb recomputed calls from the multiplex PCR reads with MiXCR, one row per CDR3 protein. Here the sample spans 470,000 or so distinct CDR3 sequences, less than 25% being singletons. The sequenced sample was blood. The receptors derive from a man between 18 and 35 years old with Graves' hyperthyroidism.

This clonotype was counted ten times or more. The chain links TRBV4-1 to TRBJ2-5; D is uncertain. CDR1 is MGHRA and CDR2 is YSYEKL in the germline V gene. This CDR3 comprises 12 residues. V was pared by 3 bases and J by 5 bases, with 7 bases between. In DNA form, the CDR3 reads TGCGCCAGCAGCCAGCCCGGTGAGACCCAGTACTTC. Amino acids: CASSQPGETQYF.

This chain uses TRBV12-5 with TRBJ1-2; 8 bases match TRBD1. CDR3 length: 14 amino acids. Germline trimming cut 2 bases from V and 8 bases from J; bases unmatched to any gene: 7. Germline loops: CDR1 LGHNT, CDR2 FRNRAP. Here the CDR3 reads CASGLRETGAGYTF. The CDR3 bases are TGTGCTAGTGGTTTGAGGGAGACAGGGGCGGGCTACACCTTC.

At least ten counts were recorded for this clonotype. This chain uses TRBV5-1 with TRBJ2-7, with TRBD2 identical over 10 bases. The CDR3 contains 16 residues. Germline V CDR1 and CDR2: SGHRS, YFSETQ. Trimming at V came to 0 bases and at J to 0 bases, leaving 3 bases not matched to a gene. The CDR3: CASSLGTSGFSYEQYF. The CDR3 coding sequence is TGCGCCAGCAGCTTGGGGACTAGCGGTTTCTCCTACGAGCAGTACTTC. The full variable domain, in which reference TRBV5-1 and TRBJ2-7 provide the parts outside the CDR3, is KAGVTQTPRYLIKTRGQQVTLSCSPISGHRSVSWYQQTPGQGLQFLFEYFSETQRNKGNFPGRFSGRQFSNSRSEMNVSTLELGDSALYLCASSLGTSGFSYEQYFGPGTRLTVT.

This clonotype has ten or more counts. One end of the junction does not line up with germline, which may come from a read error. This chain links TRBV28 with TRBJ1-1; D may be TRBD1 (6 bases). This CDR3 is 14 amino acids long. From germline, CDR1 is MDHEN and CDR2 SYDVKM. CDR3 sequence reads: CASSPGAGNTEASF. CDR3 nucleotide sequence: TGTGCCAGCAGTCCAGGGGCGGGTAACACTGAAGCTTCCTTT.

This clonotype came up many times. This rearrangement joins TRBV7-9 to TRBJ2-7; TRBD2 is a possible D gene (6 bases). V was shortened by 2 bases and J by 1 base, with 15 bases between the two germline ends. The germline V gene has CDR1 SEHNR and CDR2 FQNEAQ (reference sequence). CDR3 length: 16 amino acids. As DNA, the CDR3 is TGTGCCAGCAGCTTATGGGGTAGCGGACCATCCTACGAGCAGTACTTC. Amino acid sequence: CASSLWGSGPSYEQYF.

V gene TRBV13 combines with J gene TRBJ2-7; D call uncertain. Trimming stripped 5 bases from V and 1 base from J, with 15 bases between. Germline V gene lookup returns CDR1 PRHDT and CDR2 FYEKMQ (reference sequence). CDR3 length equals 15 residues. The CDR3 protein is CASSLIPDPSYEQYF. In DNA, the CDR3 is TGTGCCAGCAGCCTAATCCCTGACCCGTCCTACGAGCAGTACTTC.

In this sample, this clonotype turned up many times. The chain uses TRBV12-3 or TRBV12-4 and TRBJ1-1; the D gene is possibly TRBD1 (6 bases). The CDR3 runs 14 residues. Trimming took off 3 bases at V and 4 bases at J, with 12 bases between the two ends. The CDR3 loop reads CASSFRGGLTEAFF. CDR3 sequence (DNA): TGTGCCAGCAGTTTTAGGGGGGGACTCACTGAAGCTTTCTTT.

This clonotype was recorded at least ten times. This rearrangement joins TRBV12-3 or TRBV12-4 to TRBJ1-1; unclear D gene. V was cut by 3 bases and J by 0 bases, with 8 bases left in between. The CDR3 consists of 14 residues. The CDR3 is CASSFGEMNTEAFF. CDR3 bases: TGTGCCAGCAGTTTTGGAGAAATGAACACTGAAGCTTTCTTT.

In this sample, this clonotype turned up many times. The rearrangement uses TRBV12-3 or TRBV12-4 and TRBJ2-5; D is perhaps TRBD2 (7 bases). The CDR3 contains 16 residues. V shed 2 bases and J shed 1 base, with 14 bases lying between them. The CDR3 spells CASSLNFAGAQETQYF. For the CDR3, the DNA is TGTGCCAGCAGTTTAAACTTTGCGGGGGCCCAAGAGACCCAGTACTTC.

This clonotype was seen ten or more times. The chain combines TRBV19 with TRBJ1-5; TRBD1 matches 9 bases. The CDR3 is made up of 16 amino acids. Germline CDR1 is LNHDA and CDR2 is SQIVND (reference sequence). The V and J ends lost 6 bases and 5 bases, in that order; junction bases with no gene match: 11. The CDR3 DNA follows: TGTGCCAGTAGAAAAAGGGACAGGGTAGAATATCAGCCCCAGCATTTT. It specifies CASRKRDRVEYQPQHF.

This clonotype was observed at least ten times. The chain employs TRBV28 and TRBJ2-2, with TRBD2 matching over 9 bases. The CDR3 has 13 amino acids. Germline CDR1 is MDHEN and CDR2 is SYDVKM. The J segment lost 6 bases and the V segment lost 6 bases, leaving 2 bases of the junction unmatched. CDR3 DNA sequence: TGTGCCAGCAGGGCTAGCGGGGCCGGGGAGCTGTTTTTT. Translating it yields CASRASGAGELFF. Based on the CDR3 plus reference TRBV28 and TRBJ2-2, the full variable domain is DVKVTQSSRYLVKRTGEKVFLECVQDMDHENMFWYRQDPGLGLRLIYFSYDVKMKEKGDIPEGYSVSREKKERFSLILESASTNQTSMYLCASRASGAGELFFGEGSRLTVL.

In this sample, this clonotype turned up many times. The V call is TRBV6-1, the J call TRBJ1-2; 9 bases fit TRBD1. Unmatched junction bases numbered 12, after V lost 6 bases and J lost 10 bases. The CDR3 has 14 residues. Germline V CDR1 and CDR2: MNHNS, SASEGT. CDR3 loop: CASSASRTGVNYTF. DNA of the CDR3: TGTGCCAGCAGCGCCTCCCGGACAGGGGTGAACTACACCTTC.

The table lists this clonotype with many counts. CDR3 DNA: TGTGCCAGTAGTGATGGGACCCAGTACTTC. It yields the protein CASSDGTQYF. J is TRBJ2-5 and V is TRBV19, with D uncertain. Between the trimmed V and J ends, which lost 5 bases and 7 bases, there was a span of 5 bases. The CDR3 totals 10 residues. Germline assignment: CDR1 LNHDA and CDR2 SQIVND (reference sequence).

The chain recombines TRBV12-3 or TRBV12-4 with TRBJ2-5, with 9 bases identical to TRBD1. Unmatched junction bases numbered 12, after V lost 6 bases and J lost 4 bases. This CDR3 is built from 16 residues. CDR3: CASSRWGQGSIETQYF. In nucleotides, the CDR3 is TGTGCCAGCAGCCGATGGGGACAGGGTTCGATAGAGACCCAGTACTTC.

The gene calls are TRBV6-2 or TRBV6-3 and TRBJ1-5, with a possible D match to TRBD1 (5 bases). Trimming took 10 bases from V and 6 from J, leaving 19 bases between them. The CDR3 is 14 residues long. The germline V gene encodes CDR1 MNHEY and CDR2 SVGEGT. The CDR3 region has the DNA TGTGCCACCAGCAAACCGGGCCAGGGTCAGCCCCAGCATTTT. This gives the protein CATSKPGQGQPQHF.

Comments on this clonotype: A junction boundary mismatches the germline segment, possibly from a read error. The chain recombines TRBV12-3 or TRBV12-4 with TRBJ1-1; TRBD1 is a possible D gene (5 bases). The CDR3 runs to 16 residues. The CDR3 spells CASSLALTAGRTEASF. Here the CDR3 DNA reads TGTGCCAGCAGTTTAGCGCTTACGGCAGGGAGGACTGAAGCTTCCTTT.

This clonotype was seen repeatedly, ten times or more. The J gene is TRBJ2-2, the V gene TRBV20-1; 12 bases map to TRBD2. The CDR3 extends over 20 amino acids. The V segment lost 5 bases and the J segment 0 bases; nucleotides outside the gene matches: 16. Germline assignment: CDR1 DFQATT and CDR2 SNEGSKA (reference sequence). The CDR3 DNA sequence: TGCAGTGCTCTTCAAACCGGGACTAGCGGGTCCTCCGCGAACACCGGGGAGCTGTTTTTT. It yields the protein CSALQTGTSGSSANTGELFF.

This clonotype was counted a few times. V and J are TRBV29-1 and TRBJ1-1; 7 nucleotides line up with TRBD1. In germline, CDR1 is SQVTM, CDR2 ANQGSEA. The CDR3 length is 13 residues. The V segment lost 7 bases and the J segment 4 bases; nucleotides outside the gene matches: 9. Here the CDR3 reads CSARQGESTEAFF. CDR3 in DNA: TGCAGCGCCAGACAGGGTGAAAGCACTGAAGCTTTCTTT.

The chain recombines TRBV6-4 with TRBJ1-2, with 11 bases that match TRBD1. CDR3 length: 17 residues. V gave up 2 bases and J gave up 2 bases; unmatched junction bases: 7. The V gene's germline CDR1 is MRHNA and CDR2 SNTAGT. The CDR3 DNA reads TGTGCCAGCAGTGACGGGGGACAGGGGGTCTCCAACTATGGCTACACCTTC. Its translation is CASSDGGQGVSNYGYTF.

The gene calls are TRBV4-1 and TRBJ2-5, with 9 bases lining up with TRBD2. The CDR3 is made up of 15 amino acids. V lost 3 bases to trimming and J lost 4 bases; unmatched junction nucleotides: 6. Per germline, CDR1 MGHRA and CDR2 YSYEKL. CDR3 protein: CASSHGGGARETQYF. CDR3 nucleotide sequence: TGCGCCAGCAGCCATGGCGGGGGGGCCCGAGAGACCCAGTACTTC.

In DNA form, the CDR3 reads TGTGCCAGCAGTTCTAGTCACTTGGATGGCTACACCTTC. Encoded protein: CASSSSHLDGYTF. V usage is TRBV27 and J usage is TRBJ1-2; D is unresolved. The V end was cut by 4 bases, the J end by 6 bases, with 12 bases between. Germline V CDR1 and CDR2: MNHEY, SMNVEV (reference sequence). The CDR3 consists of 13 residues.